This T cell receptor beta chain was captured by sequencing in a study of T cells in Graves' hyperthyroidism and ophthalmopathy. Findings and caveats of the study: Most thyroid clonotypes expanded above 0.001 appeared in blood too.

Researchers amplified the TCR beta CDR3 regions from RNA transcripts. The study used the HTBI primer set for a first-round RT-PCR of the TCR CDR3. TCRdb recomputed calls from the multiplex PCR reads with MiXCR, one row per CDR3 protein. The sample has hundreds of thousands of distinct CDR3 sequences, roughly 14% seen once. Diagnostic decisions used clinical symptoms, serum thyroxine and TRAb, thyroid ultrasound and orbital computed tomography. This clonotype was counted ten times or more. As yet, its antigen is unknown. The CDR3 loop spans 15 amino acids. Germline CDR1 MDHEN, CDR2 SYDVKM. V was shortened by 3 bases and J by 0 bases, with 9 bases between the two germline ends.

The chain carries TRBV28 and TRBJ1-5, with D unclear. Sequenced input: blood. This clonotype was obtained from a woman under 30 with Graves' hyperthyroidism. This chain's CDR3 is CASSFVQYSNQPQHF. The DNA of the CDR3 is TGTGCCAGCAGTTTTGTACAATATAGCAATCAGCCCCAGCATTTT.